These 14 T cell receptor beta chains originate from one sample sequenced in a study of response to subunit inactivated influenza vaccine. One entry per CDR3 protein results from TCRdb running MiXCR on the RT-PCR reads. Altogether roughly 700,000 distinct CDR3 sequences are present, 15% to 18% being singletons, with the ten largest covering approximately 10%. The source was PBMCs from blood, collected approximately 12 days after vaccination. The receptor set was obtained from a man between 45 and 60 years old who received an inactivated influenza vaccine.

The sample holds a few counts of this clonotype. The chain carries TRBV7-9 and TRBJ2-2; 11 bases line up with TRBD2. The V gene end was trimmed by 4 bases and the J gene end by 4 bases; junction bases not matched to a gene: 2. CDR1 SEHNR and CDR2 FQNEAQ come from the germline V gene (reference sequence). The CDR3 length is 15 residues. For the CDR3, the DNA is TGTGCCAGCAGCTCCACTAGCGGGGGCACCGGGGAGCTGTTTTTT. Its translation: CASSSTSGGTGELFF.

There are many counts of this clonotype. DNA of the CDR3: TGTGCCAGCAGTTACTCGTGGCAGTTCTACGAGCAGTACTTC. Its protein is CASSYSWQFYEQYF. This chain uses TRBV6-2 or TRBV6-3 with TRBJ2-7; D unresolved. The CDR3 runs to 14 residues. V lost 0 bases to trimming and J lost 3 bases, with 9 bases between them. The germline V gene encodes CDR1 MNHEY and CDR2 SVGEGT.

In this sample, this clonotype turned up a few times. The chain couples TRBV11-2 to TRBJ2-1; TRBD2 is a possible D gene (6 bases). CDR1 SGHAT and CDR2 FQNNGV come from the germline V gene. V shed 5 bases and J shed 8 bases, with 37 bases lying between them. The CDR3 extends over 21 amino acids. The CDR3 DNA sequence: TGTGCCAGCAGCCCCCAGCCCCTCAGGAGGGTGACGCATAGAAGGCAGGATGAGCAGTTCTTC. Amino acids: CASSPQPLRRVTHRRQDEQFF.

Only one count was recorded for this clonotype. This sequence joins TRBV28 and TRBJ2-4; TRBD2 agrees at 9 bases. The V segment lost 5 bases and the J segment 1 base; nucleotides outside the gene matches: 9. The CDR3 has 17 amino acids. CDR1 is MDHEN and CDR2 is SYDVKM in the germline V gene. Written as DNA, the CDR3 is TGTGCCAGCAGTATTTTAGCGGGAGCCCCTGCCAAAAACATTCAGTACTTC. Translated: CASSILAGAPAKNIQYF.

This clonotype showed up just a few times. J is TRBJ2-7 and V is TRBV24-1; D possibly corresponds to TRBD1 (7 bases). V shed 3 bases and J shed 2 bases, with 13 bases lying between them. The CDR3 sequence is 15 residues long. Germline V lookup: CDR1 KGHDR, CDR2 SFDVKD. Written as DNA, the CDR3 is TGTGCCACCAGTGATGGAGGGACAGCTACCTACGAGCAGTACTTC. This sequence encodes CATSDGGTATYEQYF.

The chain has TRBV25-1 and TRBJ2-3; 7 positions match TRBD1. The V gene's germline CDR1 is MGHDK and CDR2 SYGVNS. This CDR3 region has 15 residues. The J segment lost 2 bases and the V segment lost 4 bases, leaving 6 bases of the junction unmatched. The CDR3 DNA reads as TGTGCCAGCAGTGCCAAGGGACAGCACACAGATACGCAGTATTTT. Its translation: CASSAKGQHTDTQYF.

The rearrangement links TRBV7-3 to TRBJ2-5, with D uncertain. Looked up from germline, CDR1 is SGHTA and CDR2 is FQGTGA. Trimming took 6 bases from V and 5 from J, leaving 19 bases between them. The CDR3 consists of 15 residues. The CDR3 protein is CASRPNSIIRETQYF. Here the CDR3 DNA reads TGTGCCAGCAGGCCTAATAGCATAATAAGGGAGACCCAGTACTTC.

This clonotype was found a few times. The genes are TRBV20-1 and TRBJ2-2; D not resolved. The germline CDR1 and CDR2 sequences are DFQATT and SNEGSKA (reference sequence). This CDR3 comprises 12 residues. The V and J ends lost 6 bases and 6 bases respectively, with 11 bases between them. The CDR3 DNA reads TGCAGTGCCACTGGCCGGGCCGGGGAGCTGTTTTTT. This encodes CSATGRAGELFF.

This clonotype was detected many times. The genes are TRBV5-1 and TRBJ2-3; TRBD2 aligns across 9 bases. This CDR3 is built from 16 residues. Germline V gives CDR1 SGHRS, CDR2 YFSETQ. After removal of 0 bases from V and 1 base from J, the junction contained 3 bases not matched to a gene. The CDR3 nucleotides are TGCGCCAGCAGCTTGGTAGCGGGGGCGCGCACAGATACGCAGTATTTT. It is translated as CASSLVAGARTDTQYF.

This clonotype was detected only a few times. This chain links TRBV20-1 with TRBJ2-1; a possible D gene is TRBD1 (5 bases). V dropped 2 bases and J dropped 5 bases, with 10 bases sitting between them. The CDR3 length is 13 residues. Germline-derived CDR1 and CDR2 are DFQATT and SNEGSKA (reference sequence). The CDR3 nucleotides read TGCAGTGCTAGAAGGGGTGGAGACAATGAGCAGTTCTTC. As protein: CSARRGGDNEQFF.

The table lists this clonotype with a few counts. The chain has TRBV7-8 and TRBJ2-7; weak D call: TRBD2 (5 bases). This CDR3 has 15 residues. With 2 bases removed from V and 3 bases from J, the gap between germline ends came to 14 bases. Germline V gene data show CDR1 as SGHVS and CDR2 as FQNEAQ. CDR3 coding DNA: TGTGCCAGCAGCTTAATACGAGGAGGCGGCTACGAGCAGTACTTC. It encodes CASSLIRGGGYEQYF.

The chain combines TRBV24-1 with TRBJ2-3, with 11 bases aligning to TRBD1. The CDR3 covers 14 residues. V lost 9 bases to trimming and J lost 3 bases; unmatched junction nucleotides: 4. From germline, CDR1 is KGHDR and CDR2 SFDVKD. CDR3 sequence reads: CATGGQGATDTQYF. For the CDR3, the DNA is TGTGCCACCGGAGGACAGGGGGCTACAGATACGCAGTATTTT.

The chain employs TRBV5-1 and TRBJ2-7; D unresolved. V was shortened by 0 bases and J by 2 bases, with 9 bases between the two germline ends. The germline CDR1 and CDR2 sequences are SGHRS and YFSETQ. This CDR3 region has 14 residues. The CDR3: CASSLAAKAYEQYF. The CDR3, as DNA: TGCGCCAGCAGCTTGGCCGCGAAGGCCTACGAGCAGTACTTC.

This clonotype has more than one count but fewer than ten. V and J are TRBV7-9 and TRBJ2-2; 8 bases map to TRBD2. Germline assignment: CDR1 SEHNR and CDR2 FQNEAQ (reference sequence). This CDR3 is 17 amino acids long. V shed 8 bases, J shed 2 bases, and the junction held 13 bases outside the gene matches. The CDR3 sequence is CASSSPLAVPNTGELFF. The CDR3 region has the DNA TGTGCCAGCTCCTCCCCACTAGCGGTCCCCAACACCGGGGAGCTGTTTTTT.